This T cell receptor (beta chain) was documented in a study of OX40 agonist ivuxolimab in advanced cancers. Study-level information: A mean age of approximately 58 years, range roughly 20 to 80, was recorded, and roughly 80% were male. Participants could have had prior anti-PD-1, anti-PD-L1 or anti-CTLA-4 therapy, and approximately 40% had some.

Germline assignment: CDR1 MNHEY and CDR2 SMNVEV (reference sequence). The ends were cut back, 8 bases at V and 2 bases at J, with 4 bases in the middle. This CDR3 has 10 residues. Assay used: immunoSEQ multiplex PCR; TCRdb lists only in-frame clones, some missing. The table shows fewer than 25,000 clones, with around 80% occurring only once. Study-wide findings and caveats: In CD8+ T cells, expanded clones were on average more numerous than in CD4+.

Regarding this clone: Its antigen is unidentified.

This sample comprised CD4+ or CD8+ T cells sorted from blood, obtained in a trial of the OX40 agonist ivuxolimab. The chain has TRBV27 and TRBJ2-7; D remains unclear. The sequence was collected from an adult with an advanced solid tumor such as melanoma, head and neck, liver or kidney cancer. In nucleotides, the CDR3 is TGTGCCAGCGGGACCTACGAGCAGTACTTC. It codes for CASGTYEQYF.